This T cell receptor beta chain was sequenced for a study of shared clonotypes between healthy human individuals. Naive CD8 cells lacked CD45RO, underwent positive selection for CCR7 and left out terminally differentiated effector memory CD45RA+ cells. Healthy HIV-negative adults without recent acute infections or vaccinations served as donors. A remark on this clone: No antigen is known for it.

Every immunoSEQ plate was one replicate of a subset's evenly spread DNA. Clones were sequenced by immunoSEQ multiplex PCR, and TCRdb holds only the in-frame ones, with some missing. There are about 2 million clones in the sample; approximately 94% occur only once, and about 1.1% lies in the top ten. The CDR3 consists of 14 residues. The junction had 5 bases not matched to a gene; V was cut back by 6 bases and J by 1 base. Germline loops: CDR1 PRHDT, CDR2 FYEKMQ (reference sequence). Findings and limits, study-wide: Incomplete sequencing of sorted subsets was indicated by rarefaction despite large depth. Approximately 4.5% was the fraction of naive CD4 clonotypes found shared across a handful of donors.

The material sequenced was naive CD8+ T cells sorted from blood. The chain carries TRBV13 and TRBJ1-1; 7 nucleotides line up with TRBD1. This TCR was sampled from a man in his late teens or twenties in good health. CDR3 loop: CASSSQGRNTEAFF. DNA for the CDR3: TGTGCCAGCAGTTCACAGGGGAGGAACACTGAAGCTTTCTTT. Variable domain in full (rest from reference TRBV13 and TRBJ1-1): AAGVIQSPRHLIKEKRETATLKCYPIPRHDTVYWYQQGPGQDPQFLISFYEKMQSDKGSIPDRFSAQQFSDYHSELNMSSLELGDSALYFCASSSQGRNTEAFFGQGTRLTVV.